The present T cell receptor beta chain was sequenced within a study of blood T cell repertoires in COVID-19. About the study: Italy, Spain and the United States were the sources of the convalescent and acute COVID-19 samples. PBMCs, B-cell-depleted T cells, or T cells provided the cDNA or gDNA that made up the material.

This clone was seen a few times. Original methodology: Using reference gene primer amplification, nucleated cell counts were estimated. Data came from immunoSEQ multiplex PCR; TCRdb stores just in-frame clones and leaves some out. That table is the source of V, J and clone size, and D and trimming were worked out from the DNA. The sample has about 89,000 clones, about 80% seen once; the top ten hold roughly 21%. This sequence originates from a woman at least 80 years old with acute or convalescent COVID-19. The specimen sequenced was peripheral blood.

This CDR3 is CASSPYGTGVQDTQYF. In DNA, the CDR3 is TGCGCCAGCAGCCCCTACGGGACAGGGGTACAAGATACGCAGTATTTT. The V call is TRBV4-1, the J call TRBJ2-3, with 10 nucleotides matching TRBD1. V dropped 4 bases and J dropped 5; count of bases not matched to a gene: 9. This CDR3 contains 16 residues. Germline values: CDR1 MGHRA, CDR2 YSYEKL.